Included here is one T cell receptor beta chain sequence, with context. This entry comes from a study of blood T cell repertoires in COVID-19. Study details: The United States, Italy and Spain were the sources of the acute and convalescent COVID-19 samples. T cells, B-cell-depleted T cells, or PBMCs supplied cDNA or gDNA.

Original processing methods: Nucleated cell number was recorded as an estimate derived from reference gene primer amplification. The repertoire was sequenced with immunoSEQ multiplex PCR; TCRdb's copy has only in-frame clones and lacks some. V and J calls and clone size are copied from that table; D and trimming were computed from the DNA. The sample yields about 350,000 clones, about 93% seen once. Trimming took 0 bases from V and 5 from J, leaving 16 bases between them. Germline CDR1 is SEHNR and CDR2 is FQNEAQ (reference sequence). The CDR3 loop spans 16 amino acids. The origin of this receptor is a woman aged 18-29 years who had recovered from COVID-19. The chain uses TRBV7-9 and TRBJ1-1; possible D gene TRBD1, 5 bases. The sample taken for sequencing was peripheral blood. CDR3 bases: TGTGCCAGCAGCTTAGCAGGGTTTTTAAGGGGAACTGAAGCTTTCTTT. As protein: CASSLAGFLRGTEAFF.